These 6 T cell receptor beta chains share one sample of origin, sequenced in a study of cytomegalovirus exposure and HLA in healthy donors. Use of 60 Vbeta and 13 Jbeta primers characterized the PCR. Some clones are missing from TCRdb's copy, which holds only in-frame ones; the method was immunoSEQ multiplex PCR. The table records 170,000 or so clones, around 78% of them present only once. What was sequenced was PBMCs. The receptors here all came from a woman aged 45-60 years in good health and CMV-seropositive.

This clone was seen just once. The chain recombines TRBV5-1 with TRBJ1-1, with 12 bases aligning to TRBD1. The J segment lost 1 base and the V segment lost 3 bases, leaving 4 bases of the junction unmatched. Germline V gives CDR1 SGHRS, CDR2 YFSETQ. CDR3 length: 16 amino acids. The CDR3 here is CASSSLGQGANTEAFF. CDR3 nucleotides: TGCGCCAGCAGCTCGCTGGGACAGGGGGCGAACACTGAAGCTTTCTTT.

The chain combines TRBV4-1 with TRBJ1-2; 9 bases line up with TRBD1. Germline V gives CDR1 MGHRA, CDR2 YSYEKL. Germline trimming cut 2 bases from V and 4 bases from J; bases unmatched to any gene: 5. The length of the CDR3 is 15 residues. In DNA, the CDR3 is TGCGCCAGCAGCCAATGGGACAGGGAGATCTATGGCTACACCTTC. This translates into CASSQWDREIYGYTF.

This sequence joins TRBV5-1 and TRBJ2-7, with TRBD2 as a possible D gene (5 bases). The CDR3 is 14 residues long. The germline gives CDR1 SGHRS, CDR2 YFSETQ. The V end lost 4 bases, the J end lost 3 bases, and 14 bases lay between the germline ends. The CDR3 DNA follows: TGCGCCAGCAGCCCAAACCTAGGGAGCTACGAGCAGTACTTC. Translating it yields CASSPNLGSYEQYF.

This rearrangement joins TRBV5-1 to TRBJ2-7; 11 bases line up with TRBD1. V was clipped by 4 bases and J by 3 bases; unmatched bases: 9. This CDR3 spans 16 amino acids. Germline V lookup: CDR1 SGHRS, CDR2 YFSETQ. CDR3 sequence: CASSVQIGTGGYEQYF. In DNA form, the CDR3 reads TGCGCCAGCAGCGTCCAGATAGGGACAGGGGGCTACGAGCAGTACTTC.

The sample holds a few counts of this clone. The chain employs TRBV12-5 and TRBJ1-5; TRBD1 matches 7 bases. Germline V gene lookup returns CDR1 LGHNT and CDR2 FRNRAP. This CDR3 has 17 amino acids. Trimming at V came to 2 bases and at J to 1 base, leaving 8 bases not matched to a gene. Here the CDR3 DNA reads TGTGCTAGTGGTTTGATAACACAGGGGACCAGCAATCAGCCCCAGCATTTT. Translated: CASGLITQGTSNQPQHF.

DNA for the CDR3: TGTGCCAGCAGCGCGCGGATGGGCACAGATACGCAGTATTTT. This encodes CASSARMGTDTQYF. This sequence joins TRBV9 and TRBJ2-3; D remains ambiguous. V was cut by 3 bases and J by 1 base, with 9 bases left in between. This CDR3 is 14 amino acids long. The V gene's germline CDR1 is SGDLS and CDR2 YYNGEE.